The present entry profiles one T cell receptor beta chain with its context. CDR1 MNHNS and CDR2 SASEGT come from the germline V gene. V lost 6 bases and J lost 2, with 10 bases in between. The CDR3 length is 13 residues. Each CDR3 protein gets one entry after TCRdb re-called the 5' RACE reads with MiXCR. The data show more than 6,000 distinct CDR3 sequences, with 50% seen just once and approximately 3% held by the top ten. The chain joins TRBV6-1 to TRBJ2-5; no firm D call. The TCR was taken from a female donor with breast cancer. The sequencing sample was made of naive CD4+ T cells sorted from a lymph node. Subset denoted: naive CD4+ T cells, CD4+CD45RA+CD25-. CDR3 nucleotide sequence: TGTGCCAGCAGCCCCGGGTCTCAAGAGACCCAGTACTTC. The encoded protein is CASSPGSQETQYF.